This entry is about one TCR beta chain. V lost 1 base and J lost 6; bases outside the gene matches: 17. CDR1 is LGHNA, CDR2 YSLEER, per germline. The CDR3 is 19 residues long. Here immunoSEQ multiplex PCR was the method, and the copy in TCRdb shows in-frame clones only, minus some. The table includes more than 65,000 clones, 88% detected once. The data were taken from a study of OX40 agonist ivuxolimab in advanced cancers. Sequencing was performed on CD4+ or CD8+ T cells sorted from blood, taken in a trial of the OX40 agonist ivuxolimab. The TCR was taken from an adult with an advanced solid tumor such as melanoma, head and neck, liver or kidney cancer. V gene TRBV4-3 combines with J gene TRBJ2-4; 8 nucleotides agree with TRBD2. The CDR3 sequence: CASSQGRPSGLWPRNIQYF. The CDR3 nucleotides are TGCGCCAGCAGCCAAGGACGGCCTAGCGGGCTCTGGCCAAGAAACATTCAGTACTTC.